This T cell receptor (beta chain) was recorded in a study of blood T cells in healthy people across ages. A second roughly 6 to 11 cycle PCR used barcoded and J-beta primers. MiXCR, run by TCRdb on the 5' RACE reads, gives a single entry per CDR3 protein. The sample comprises 910,000 or so distinct CDR3 sequences, roughly 50% of which are singletons, and about 21% rests with the top ten. The CDR3 has 15 residues. Trimming took off 5 bases at V and 4 bases at J, with 17 bases between the two ends. Germline CDR1 and CDR2: MNHNS and SASEGT. This chain uses TRBV6-1 with TRBJ2-5, with D perhaps matching TRBD1 (6 bases). The source material was blood. The TCR originated in an older woman in good health. CDR3 loop: CASSLQGVIGETQYF. CDR3 nucleotide sequence: TGTGCCAGCAGTTTACAGGGAGTGATAGGAGAGACCCAGTACTTC.